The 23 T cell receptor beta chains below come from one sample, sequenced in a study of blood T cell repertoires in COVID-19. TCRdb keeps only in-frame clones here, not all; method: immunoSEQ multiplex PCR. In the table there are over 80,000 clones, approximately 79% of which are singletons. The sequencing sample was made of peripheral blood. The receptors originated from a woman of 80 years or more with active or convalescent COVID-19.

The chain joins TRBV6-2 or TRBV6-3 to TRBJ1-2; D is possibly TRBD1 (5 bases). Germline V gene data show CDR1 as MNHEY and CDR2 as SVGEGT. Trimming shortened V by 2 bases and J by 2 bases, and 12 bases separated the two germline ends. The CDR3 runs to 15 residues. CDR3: CASSYGSGRNYGYTF. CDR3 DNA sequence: TGTGCCAGCAGTTACGGGTCAGGGAGGAACTATGGCTACACCTTC.

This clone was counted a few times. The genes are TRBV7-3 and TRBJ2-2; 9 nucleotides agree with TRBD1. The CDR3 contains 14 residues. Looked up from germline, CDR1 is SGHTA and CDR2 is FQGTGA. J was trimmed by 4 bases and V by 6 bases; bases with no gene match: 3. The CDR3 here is CASRRGQGTGELFF. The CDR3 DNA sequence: TGTGCCAGCAGACGGGGACAGGGCACCGGGGAGCTGTTTTTT.

CDR3 protein: CASSEVAVFSYEQYF. DNA for the CDR3: TGTGCCAGCAGTGAAGTGGCGGTTTTCTCCTACGAGCAGTACTTC. The rearrangement joins TRBV2 to TRBJ2-7; no reliable D call. The CDR3 sequence is 15 residues long. Trimming shortened V by 1 base and J by 0 bases, and 10 bases separated the two germline ends. Germline loops: CDR1 SNHLY, CDR2 FYNNEI.

The CDR3 coding sequence is TGCAGCGTTCAACAGGGGGGCGATACGCAGTATTTT. Protein: CSVQQGGDTQYF. V and J are TRBV29-1 and TRBJ2-3; 8 nucleotides line up with TRBD1. Losses at the gene ends were 5 bases for V and 6 bases for J; bases not matched to a gene: 4. The CDR3 is 12 residues long. Per the germline V gene, CDR1 is SQVTM and CDR2 is ANQGSEA.

CDR3 coding DNA: TGTGCCAGCAGTAAAACAGGGTCCCAAGAGACCCAGTACTTC. As protein: CASSKTGSQETQYF. V usage is TRBV27 and J usage is TRBJ2-5; the D gene is possibly TRBD1 (6 bases). CDR1 MNHEY and CDR2 SMNVEV come from the germline V gene (reference sequence). The CDR3 is 14 amino acids. Trimming cost V 5 bases and J 1 base, with 11 bases left between them.

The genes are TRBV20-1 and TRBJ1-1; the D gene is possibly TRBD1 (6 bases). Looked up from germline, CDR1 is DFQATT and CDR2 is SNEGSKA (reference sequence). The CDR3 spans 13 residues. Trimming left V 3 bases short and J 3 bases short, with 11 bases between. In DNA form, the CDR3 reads TGCAGTGCTAGTGAAGGGGGATACACTGAAGCTTTCTTT. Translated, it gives CSASEGGYTEAFF.

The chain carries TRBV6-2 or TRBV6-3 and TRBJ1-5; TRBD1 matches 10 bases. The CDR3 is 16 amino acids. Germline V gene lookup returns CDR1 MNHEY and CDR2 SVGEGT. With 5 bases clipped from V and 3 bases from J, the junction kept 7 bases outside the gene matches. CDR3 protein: CASSNRDRGYNQPQHF. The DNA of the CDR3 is TGTGCCAGCAGTAACCGGGACAGGGGCTACAATCAGCCCCAGCATTTT.

CDR3 in amino acids: CASSARGQGYSGNTIYF. CDR3 DNA: TGTGCCAGCAGCGCTAGGGGACAGGGATACTCTGGAAACACCATATATTTT. The chain carries TRBV7-9 and TRBJ1-3; 9 bases agree with TRBD1. CDR3 length: 17 residues. Germline lookup yields CDR1 SEHNR and CDR2 FQNEAQ (reference sequence). After removal of 5 bases from V and 0 bases from J, the junction contained 8 bases not matched to a gene. The whole variable domain, filled in from reference TRBV7-9 and TRBJ1-3, reads DTGVSQNPRHKITKRGQNVTFRCDPISEHNRLYWYRQTLGQGPEFLTYFQNEAQLEKSRLLSDRFSAERPKGSFSTLEIQRTEQGDSAMYLCASSARGQGYSGNTIYFGEGSWLTVV.

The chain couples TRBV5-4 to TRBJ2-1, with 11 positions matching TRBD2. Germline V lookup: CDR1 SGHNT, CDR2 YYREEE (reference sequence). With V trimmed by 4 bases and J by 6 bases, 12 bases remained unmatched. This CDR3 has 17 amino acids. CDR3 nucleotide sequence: TGTGCCAGCAGCCGAAAGCTACCGGGACTAGCGGTCAATGAGCAGTTCTTC. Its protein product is CASSRKLPGLAVNEQFF.

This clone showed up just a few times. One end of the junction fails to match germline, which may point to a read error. CDR3 region: CASSVDRGYTEAFF. CDR3 in DNA: TGTGCCAGCAGCGTAGACAGGGGTTACACTGAAGCTTTCTTT. The chain recombines TRBV11-2 with TRBJ1-1, with 8 nucleotides matching TRBD1. Germline CDR1 and CDR2: SGHAT and FQNNGV. This CDR3 comprises 14 residues. The variable domain in full, completed from reference TRBV11-2 and TRBJ1-1, reads EAGVAQSPRYKIIEKRQSVAFWCNPISGHATLYWYQQILGQGPKLLIQFQNNGVVDDSQLPKDRFSAERLKGVDSTLKIQPAKLEDSAVYLCASSVDRGYTEAFFGQGTRLTVV.

The CDR3 nucleotides are TGTGCCAGCTCACCGGGCAGGGTAGCTGGAAACACCATATATTTT. Translating gives CASSPGRVAGNTIYF. The chain is built from TRBV18 and TRBJ1-3; D may be TRBD1 (5 bases). The CDR3 spans 15 residues. Trimming took 3 bases from V and 2 from J, leaving 11 bases between them. In germline, CDR1 is KGHSH, CDR2 LQKENI.

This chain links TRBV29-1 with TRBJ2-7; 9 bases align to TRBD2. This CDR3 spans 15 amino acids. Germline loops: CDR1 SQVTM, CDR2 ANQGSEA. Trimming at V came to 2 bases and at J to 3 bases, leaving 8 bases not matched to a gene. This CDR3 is CSVELAGKDLYEQYF. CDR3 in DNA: TGCAGCGTTGAACTAGCGGGAAAGGACCTCTACGAGCAGTACTTC.

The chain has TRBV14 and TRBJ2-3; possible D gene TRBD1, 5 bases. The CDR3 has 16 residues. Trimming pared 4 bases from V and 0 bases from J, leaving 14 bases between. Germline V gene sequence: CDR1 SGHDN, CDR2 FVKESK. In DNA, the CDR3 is TGTGCCAGCAGCCGTCAACGACAGATTAGCACAGATACGCAGTATTTT. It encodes CASSRQRQISTDTQYF.

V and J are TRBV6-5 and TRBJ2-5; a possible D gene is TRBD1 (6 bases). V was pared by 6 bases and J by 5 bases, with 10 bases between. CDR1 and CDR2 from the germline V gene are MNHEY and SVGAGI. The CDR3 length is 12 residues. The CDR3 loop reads CASRTGMETQYF. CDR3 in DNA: TGTGCCAGCAGAACAGGGATGGAGACCCAGTACTTC.

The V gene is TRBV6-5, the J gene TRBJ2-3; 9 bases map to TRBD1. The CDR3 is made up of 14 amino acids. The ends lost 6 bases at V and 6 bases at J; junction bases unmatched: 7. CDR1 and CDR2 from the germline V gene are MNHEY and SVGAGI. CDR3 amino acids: CASSHGQGSDTQYF. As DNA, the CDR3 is TGTGCCAGCAGCCACGGACAGGGGTCGGATACGCAGTATTTT.

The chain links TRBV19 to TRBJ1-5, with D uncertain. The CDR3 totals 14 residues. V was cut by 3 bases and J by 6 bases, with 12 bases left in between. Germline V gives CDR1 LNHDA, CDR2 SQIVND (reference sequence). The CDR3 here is CASSITGSGQPQHF. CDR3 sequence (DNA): TGTGCCAGTAGTATTACGGGGTCGGGTCAGCCCCAGCATTTT.

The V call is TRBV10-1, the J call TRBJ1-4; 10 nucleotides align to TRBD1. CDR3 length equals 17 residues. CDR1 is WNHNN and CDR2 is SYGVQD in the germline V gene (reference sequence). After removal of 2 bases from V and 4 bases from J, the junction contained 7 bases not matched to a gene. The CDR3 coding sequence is TGCGCCAGCAGTGAGGGGGACAGGGGATCTGGTAATGAAAAACTGTTTTTT. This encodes CASSEGDRGSGNEKLFF.

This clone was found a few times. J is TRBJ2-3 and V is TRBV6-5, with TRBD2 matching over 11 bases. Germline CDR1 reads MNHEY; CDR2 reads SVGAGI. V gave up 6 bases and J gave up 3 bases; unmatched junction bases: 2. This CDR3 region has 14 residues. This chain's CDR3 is CASRLAGVTDTQYF. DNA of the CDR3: TGTGCCAGCAGACTAGCGGGAGTGACAGATACGCAGTATTTT.

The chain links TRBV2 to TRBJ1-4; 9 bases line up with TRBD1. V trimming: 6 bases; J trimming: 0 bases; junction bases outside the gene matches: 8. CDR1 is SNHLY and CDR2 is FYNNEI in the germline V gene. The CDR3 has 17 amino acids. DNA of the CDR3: TGTGCCAGCAGCAGAGGGACAGGGTCGGCAACTAATGAAAAACTGTTTTTT. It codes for CASSRGTGSATNEKLFF.

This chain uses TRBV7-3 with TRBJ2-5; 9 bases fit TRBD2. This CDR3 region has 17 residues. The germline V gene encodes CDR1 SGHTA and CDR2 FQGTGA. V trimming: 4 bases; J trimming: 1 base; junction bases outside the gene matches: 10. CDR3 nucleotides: TGTGCCAGCAGCTCATGGTGGGTTAGCGGGGGCCAAGAGACCCAGTACTTC. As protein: CASSSWWVSGGQETQYF.

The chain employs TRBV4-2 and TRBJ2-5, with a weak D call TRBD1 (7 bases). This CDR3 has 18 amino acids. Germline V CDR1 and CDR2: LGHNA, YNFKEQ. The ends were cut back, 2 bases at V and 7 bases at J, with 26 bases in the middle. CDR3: CASSQHTVGDSGSGTQYF. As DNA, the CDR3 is TGTGCCAGCAGCCAACACACGGTAGGGGACAGCGGGTCGGGGACCCAGTACTTC.

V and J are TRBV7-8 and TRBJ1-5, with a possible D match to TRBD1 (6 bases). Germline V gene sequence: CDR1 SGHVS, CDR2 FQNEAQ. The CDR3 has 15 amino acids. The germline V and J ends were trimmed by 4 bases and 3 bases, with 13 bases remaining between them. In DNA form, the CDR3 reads TGTGCCAGCAGCTCAACCGGGACACCCAATCAGCCCCAGCATTTT. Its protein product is CASSSTGTPNQPQHF.

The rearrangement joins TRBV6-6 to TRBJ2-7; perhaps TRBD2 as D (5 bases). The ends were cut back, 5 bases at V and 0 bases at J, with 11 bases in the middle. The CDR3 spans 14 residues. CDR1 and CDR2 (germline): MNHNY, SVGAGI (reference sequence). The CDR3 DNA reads TGTGCCAGCAGTGTCGGGATTCACTCCTACGAGCAGTACTTC. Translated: CASSVGIHSYEQYF.